Described below is a single T cell receptor (beta chain) sequence and its context. The source of the sample is a study of T cells in narcolepsy. Trimming removed 9 bases from V and 1 base from J, with 10 bases in between. The germline gives CDR1 LGHNA, CDR2 YSLEER. The CDR3 sequence is 12 residues long. Measured with immunoSEQ multiplex PCR; TCRdb has only the in-frame clones, and not every one. The sample includes 36,000 or so clones, roughly 90% of them seen just once. This receptor was identified in a human donor with narcolepsy. This chain joins TRBV4-3 and TRBJ2-7; D perhaps matches TRBD2 (6 bases). The source material was CD45RA- memory CD4+ T cells from PBMCs. CDR3 protein: CARGGRSYEQYF. The CDR3, as DNA: TGCGCCAGGGGGGGTAGGTCCTACGAGCAGTACTTC.